This T cell receptor beta chain was observed in a study of T-cell reconstitution after alpha-beta-depleted transplantation in children. The study, taken as a whole, reports: Expanded graft clones, several hundred of them, were reportedly the source of alpha-beta T cells about two months after transplant.

A TCRbeta library incorporating unique molecular identifiers was prepared. TCRdb analysed the PCR reads with MiXCR anew, one entry per CDR3 protein. The sample shows more than 400,000 distinct CDR3 sequences, around 46% of them seen only once. In regard to this clonotype: Its antigen is undetermined.

The germline CDR1 and CDR2 sequences are MNHNS and SASEGT. The V end lost 5 bases, the J end lost 7 bases, and 12 bases lay between the germline ends. This CDR3 region has 12 residues. This material consisted of PBMCs, taken before TCRalphabeta/CD19-depleted stem cell transplant. The receptor was derived from a girl aged 2 to 10 with aplastic anemia, due to receive a stem cell transplant. The chain links TRBV6-1 to TRBJ2-7; a weak D match, TRBD2 (6 bases). DNA of the CDR3: TGTGCCAGCAGTCTGCCGGGGAGGGAGCAGTACTTC. Translated, it gives CASSLPGREQYF.